This T cell receptor (beta chain) was identified during a study of shared clonotypes between healthy human individuals. Looking at the study overall: Serving as donors were two women and a few men, whose ages spanned 18 to 49. Notes on the study in general: Shared clonotypes: roughly 4.7% naive CD4, about 4% naive CD8, 2% to 2.5% memory CD4, approximately 0.37% memory CD8. Generally, naive subsets (rather than memory subsets) showed larger estimated richness.

As concerns this clone: Its antigen is still unknown.

Germline CDR1 is SGHNT and CDR2 is YYREEE (reference sequence). V was pared by 0 bases and J by 6 bases, with 13 bases between. The CDR3 totals 15 residues. Profiled with immunoSEQ multiplex PCR; TCRdb holds only in-frame clones, not every one. The data contain 1.4 million or so clones, less than 99% of them singletons. The chain links TRBV5-4 to TRBJ2-1; weak D call: TRBD1 (6 bases). Specimen: naive CD4+ T cells sorted from blood. Subset denoted: CD45RA+ positively selected. This receptor was obtained from a man aged 30 to 39 in good health. The CDR3: CASSLGRQAFNEQFF. The CDR3 DNA reads TGTGCCAGCAGCTTGGGCCGACAGGCTTTCAATGAGCAGTTCTTC.